These T cell receptor beta chains were read from a single sample in a study of cytomegalovirus exposure and HLA in healthy donors. TCRdb's table, derived via immunoSEQ multiplex PCR, lists solely in-frame clones and lacks some. The sample records approximately 150,000 clones, 65% to 80% being singletons. Sequences were obtained from PBMCs. These receptors were obtained from a man in his late teens or twenties in good health and CMV-seropositive. CDR3s include the opening cysteine and the closing phenylalanine or tryptophan. A D gene is named only where the DNA matches it firmly. Some rows have no size entry. The others give once, few or many, or a class for an expanded clone.

clone_size	d_call	j_call	v_call	cdr3_length	cdr3_nt	cdr3_aa
few	TRBD2	TRBJ2-1	TRBV7-8	15	TGTGCCAGCAGCTTAACCGGGACTATATACAATGAGCAGTTCTTC	CASSLTGTIYNEQFF
-	TRBD1	TRBJ2-1	TRBV19	15	TGTGCCAGTAGTATGGGACAGGGGGCGGCGGGTGAGCAGTTCTTC	CASSMGQGAAGEQFF
-	TRBD1	TRBJ1-1	TRBV13	18	TGTGCCAGCAGCTTCGACATACAGGGGTCGGGATCGGACACTGAAGCTTTCTTT	CASSFDIQGSGSDTEAFF
-	TRBD2	TRBJ2-5	TRBV29-1	13	TGCAGCGTTGCCGCGGGAGGGAGAGAGACCCAGTACTTC	CSVAAGGRETQYF
-	-	TRBJ2-3	TRBV30	14	TGTGCCTGGAGTGTGGGGCAGAGCACAGATACGCAGTATTTT	CAWSVGQSTDTQYF
-	-	TRBJ1-1	TRBV6-5	13	TGTGCCAGCAGTGAAAAACAGAACACTGAAGCTTTCTTT	CASSEKQNTEAFF
-	-	TRBJ2-5	TRBV18	14	TGTGCCAGCTCACCACCCATGTCCCATGAGACCCAGTACTTC	CASSPPMSHETQYF
-	TRBD1	TRBJ1-5	TRBV2	15	TGTGCCAGCAGGCAACAGGGGGCTCGCAATCAGCCCCAGCATTTT	CASRQQGARNQPQHF
-	-	TRBJ1-4	TRBV4-1	14	TGCGCCAGCAGCCAAGAATCCAGGGTTGAAAAACTGTTTTTT	CASSQESRVEKLFF
few	-	TRBJ1-2	TRBV28	14	TGTGCCAGCCGAGGACAGTCATCTAACTATGGCTACACCTTC	CASRGQSSNYGYTF
-	TRBD1	TRBJ1-1	TRBV18	14	TGTGCCAGCTCACCCGGGACGGACAGGCGAGAAGCTTTCTTT	CASSPGTDRREAFF
-	TRBD1	TRBJ2-3	TRBV9	17	TGTGCCAGCAGCCCGTATGACAGGGGACCTAGCACAGATACGCAGTATTTT	CASSPYDRGPSTDTQYF
-	TRBD1	TRBJ2-2	TRBV9	15	TGTGCCAGCAGCGCTGACACAGGGGCGCTCGGGGAGCTGTTTTTT	CASSADTGALGELFF
-	TRBD1	TRBJ1-5	TRBV2	15	TGTGCCAGCAGTGGGGGACAGGGGAGCAATCAGCCCCAGCATTTT	CASSGGQGSNQPQHF
once	-	TRBJ1-6	TRBV6-1	15	TGTGCCAGCAGTGAAGTGGGGCAGAATAATTCACCCCTCCACTTT	CASSEVGQNNSPLHF
few	-	TRBJ1-5	TRBV19	14	TGTGCCAGTAGTAAAGGGGTGAGCAATCAGCCCCAGCATTTT	CASSKGVSNQPQHF
-	TRBD1	TRBJ1-2	TRBV19	15	TGTGCCAGTAGTACTGTGGACAGGGCGGGCTATGGCTACACCTTC	CASSTVDRAGYGYTF
-	TRBD2	TRBJ2-1	TRBV4-2	16	TGTGCCAGCAGCCCAGAACCCCTAGCGGGATACAATGAGCAGTTCTTC	CASSPEPLAGYNEQFF
-	-	TRBJ1-2	TRBV5-6	13	TGTGCCAGCAGCTTGGACAGCTCCTATGGCTACACCTTC	CASSLDSSYGYTF
-	-	TRBJ2-2	TRBV10-3	14	TGTGCCATCTGGGGGGGGGCGAGCACCGGGGAGCTGTTTTTT	CAIWGGASTGELFF
once	-	TRBJ1-5	TRBV30	15	TGTGCCTGGACGACAGGCTTGGGGAGCAATCAGCCCCAGCATTTT	CAWTTGLGSNQPQHF
-	-	TRBJ1-1	TRBV29-1	13	TGCAGCGTATCGGGACACCGGAACACTGAAGCTTTCTTT	CSVSGHRNTEAFF
-	TRBD2	TRBJ2-3	TRBV5-4	16	TGTGCCAGCAGCTTCAAGCGGGAGGATATGACAGATACGCAGTATTTT	CASSFKREDMTDTQYF
-	TRBD2	TRBJ2-3	TRBV4-1	16	TGCGCCAGCAGCCAAGCTACTAGCGGGAGGACAGATACGCAGTATTTT	CASSQATSGRTDTQYF
-	TRBD2	TRBJ2-3	TRBV9	15	TGTGCCAGCAGCCCGGGAGGGGAACTATCAGATACGCAGTATTTT	CASSPGGELSDTQYF
-	TRBD1	TRBJ2-1	TRBV29-1	14	TGCAGCGTTGAATTATCGGGACAGCCTAATGAGCAGTTCTTC	CSVELSGQPNEQFF
few	-	TRBJ2-6	TRBV7-3	16	TGTGCCAGCAGCTTAAACGGGAACTCTGGGGCCAACGTCCTGACTTTC	CASSLNGNSGANVLTF
-	-	TRBJ1-2	TRBV28	15	TGTGCCAGCAGTTTGGGTGTAGGGGGGGGCTATGGCTACACCTTC	CASSLGVGGGYGYTF
few	TRBD1	TRBJ1-6	TRBV15	16	TGTGCCACCAGGGTTGCCAGGGGGCCATATAATTCACCCCTCCACTTT	CATRVARGPYNSPLHF